Included here is one T cell receptor (beta chain) sequence, with context. Its antigen is as yet unknown. This specimen belongs to a study of memory CD4+ T cells and cytomegalovirus serostatus. Here immunoSEQ multiplex PCR was the method, and the copy in TCRdb shows in-frame clones only, minus some. The table lists 40,000 to 60,000 clones, more than 70% of them singletons, with approximately 0.8% in the top ten. This CDR3 comprises 16 residues. Trimming left V 1 base short and J 4 bases short, with 14 bases between. The germline gives CDR1 SGDLS, CDR2 YYNGEE. Single viable CD3+CD4+CD8-CD45RO+ cells were sorted as the memory CD4+ T cells. The study's findings and limits: About 40% of the roughly 150 known CMV-associated TCRbeta sequences appeared in CD4+ memory. Median bootstrapped AUC for CMV status was approximately 0.94 originally, approximately 0.93 US-trained.

The source material was memory CD4+ T cells from blood. The clonotype was recovered from an adult in good health and CMV-seronegative. The chain recombines TRBV9 with TRBJ1-4; D is undetermined. The CDR3 spells CASSVNPSGSNEKLFF. The CDR3 DNA is TGTGCCAGCAGCGTAAACCCCTCGGGGAGTAATGAAAAACTGTTTTTT.